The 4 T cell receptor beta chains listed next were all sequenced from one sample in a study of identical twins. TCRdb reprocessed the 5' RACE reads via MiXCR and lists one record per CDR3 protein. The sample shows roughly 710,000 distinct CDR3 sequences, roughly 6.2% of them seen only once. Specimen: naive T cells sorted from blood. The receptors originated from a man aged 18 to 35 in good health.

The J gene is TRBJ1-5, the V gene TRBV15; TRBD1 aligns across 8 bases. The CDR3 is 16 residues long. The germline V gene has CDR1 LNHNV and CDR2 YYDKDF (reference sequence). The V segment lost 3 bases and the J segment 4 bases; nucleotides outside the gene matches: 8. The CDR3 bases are TGTGCCACCAGCAGGGAGGACAGGGCGTTAAATCAGCCCCAGCATTTT. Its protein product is CATSREDRALNQPQHF.

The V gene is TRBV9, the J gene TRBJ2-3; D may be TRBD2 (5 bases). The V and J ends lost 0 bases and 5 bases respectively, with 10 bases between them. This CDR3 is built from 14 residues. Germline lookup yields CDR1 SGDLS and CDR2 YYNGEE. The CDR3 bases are TGTGCCAGCAGCGTAGAGGTAGCGCGAGATACGCAGTATTTT. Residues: CASSVEVARDTQYF.

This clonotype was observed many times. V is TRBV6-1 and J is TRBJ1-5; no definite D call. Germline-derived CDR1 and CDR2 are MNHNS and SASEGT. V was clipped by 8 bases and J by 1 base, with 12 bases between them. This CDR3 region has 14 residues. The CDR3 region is CASHPGGSNQPQHF. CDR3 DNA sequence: TGTGCCAGCCACCCCGGAGGGAGCAATCAGCCCCAGCATTTT.

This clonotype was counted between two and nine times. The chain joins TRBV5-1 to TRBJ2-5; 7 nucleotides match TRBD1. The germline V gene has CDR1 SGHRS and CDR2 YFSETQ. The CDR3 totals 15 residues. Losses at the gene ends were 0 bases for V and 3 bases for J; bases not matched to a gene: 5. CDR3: CASSLAGTDEETQYF. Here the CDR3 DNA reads TGCGCCAGCAGCTTGGCCGGGACAGATGAAGAGACCCAGTACTTC. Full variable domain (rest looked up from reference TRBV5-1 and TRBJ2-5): KAGVTQTPRYLIKTRGQQVTLSCSPISGHRSVSWYQQTPGQGLQFLFEYFSETQRNKGNFPGRFSGRQFSNSRSEMNVSTLELGDSALYLCASSLAGTDEETQYFGPGTRLLVL.